Sequencing of this TCR beta chain was carried out in a study of blood T cell repertoires in COVID-19. V shed 4 bases and J 5 bases; nucleotides not matched to a gene: 3. CDR3 length: 15 amino acids. Germline V lookup: CDR1 SGHTA, CDR2 FQGNSA. The protocol was immunoSEQ multiplex PCR, while the TCRdb copy is restricted to in-frame clones and leaves out a portion. The sample has around 220,000 clones; nearly 90% are singletons. Sample: PBMCs or T cells enriched from blood (not recorded which). V is TRBV7-2 and J is TRBJ2-1; 12 nucleotides match TRBD2. This receptor was obtained from a man aged 30 to 39 who had been exposed to COVID-19. The CDR3 sequence: CASSSLAGGNNEQFF. The CDR3 DNA reads as TGTGCCAGCAGCTCGCTAGCGGGGGGGAACAATGAGCAGTTCTTC.